The 29 T cell receptor beta chains below were found in one sample sequenced in a study of T cell responses to AZD1222 COVID-19 vaccine. The protocol was immunoSEQ multiplex PCR, while the TCRdb copy is restricted to in-frame clones and leaves out a portion. The table has more than 20,000 clones, roughly 84% seen once. Sample: peripheral blood, taken 28 days after the second AZD1222 dose. Receptor source: an adult who received the AZD1222 COVID-19 vaccine.

The CDR3 nucleotides read TGTGCCAGCAGTTTAAAGGACGGCCTACCAGCTTTCTTT. Encoded protein: CASSLKDGLPAFF. V and J are TRBV12-3 or TRBV12-4 and TRBJ1-1; D is unclear. V dropped 2 bases and J dropped 10 bases, with 14 bases sitting between them. There are 13 residues in the CDR3.

The V gene is TRBV4-1, the J gene TRBJ2-5; TRBD1 matches at 10 bases. The CDR3 extends over 16 amino acids. The junction had 6 bases not matched to a gene; V was cut back by 0 bases and J by 5 bases. Per the germline V gene, CDR1 is MGHRA and CDR2 is YSYEKL. CDR3 region: CASSQDLGTGVETQYF. The DNA of the CDR3 is TGCGCCAGCAGCCAAGATCTCGGGACAGGGGTTGAGACCCAGTACTTC.

The J gene is TRBJ1-2, the V gene TRBV3-1 (or the pseudogene TRBV3-2); maybe TRBD1 (6 bases). V was shortened by 4 bases and J by 8 bases, with 14 bases between the two germline ends. From germline, CDR1 is LGHDT and CDR2 YNNKEL (reference sequence). This CDR3 comprises 13 residues. The CDR3 DNA reads TGTGCCAGCAGCCGCCGGACAGTGCTCGGCTACACCTTC. Residues: CASSRRTVLGYTF.

Only one count was recorded for this clone. The rearrangement links TRBV20-1 to TRBJ1-5, with D unresolved. The germline gives CDR1 DFQATT, CDR2 SNEGSKA (reference sequence). Trimming shortened V by 3 bases and J by 6 bases, and 6 bases separated the two germline ends. CDR3 length: 11 amino acids. The CDR3 sequence is CSAREGQPQHF. CDR3 nucleotide sequence: TGCAGTGCTAGGGAGGGTCAGCCCCAGCATTTT.

The chain is built from TRBV7-2 and TRBJ2-7; TRBD2 might be the D (5 bases). The CDR3 covers 16 residues. CDR1 and CDR2 from the germline V gene are SGHTA and FQGNSA. V was cut by 1 base and J by 7 bases, with 20 bases left in between. This chain's CDR3 is CASSLGYDSRLREQYF. DNA for the CDR3: TGTGCCAGCAGCTTAGGGTATGACTCGAGACTACGGGAGCAGTACTTC.

The chain couples TRBV10-3 to TRBJ2-2; D might be TRBD2 (6 bases). The CDR3 loop spans 16 amino acids. CDR1 ENHRY and CDR2 SYGVKD come from the germline V gene. The germline V and J ends were trimmed by 3 bases and 9 bases, with 20 bases remaining between them. The CDR3 DNA follows: TGTGCCATCAGTGACCTCGGGGGTAAGGGTGTCAGGGAGCTGTTTTTT. Protein product: CAISDLGGKGVRELFF.

The chain employs TRBV4-1 and TRBJ2-1, with D perhaps TRBD1 (6 bases). Germline lookup yields CDR1 MGHRA and CDR2 YSYEKL. Trimming shortened V by 7 bases and J by 2 bases, and 15 bases separated the two germline ends. The CDR3 spans 15 residues. CDR3 nucleotide sequence: TGCGCCAGCACGTCCACAGGGAGCACCTACAATGAGCAGTTCTTC. Its translation: CASTSTGSTYNEQFF.

V gene TRBV19 combines with J gene TRBJ2-6; the match to TRBD2 covers 14 bases. Germline V gene sequence: CDR1 LNHDA, CDR2 SQIVND (reference sequence). The trim removed 7 bases at V and 1 base at J, leaving 3 bases unmatched. The CDR3 is made up of 17 amino acids. The CDR3 spells CASIGTSGSSGANVLTF. CDR3 nucleotides: TGTGCCAGTATCGGGACTAGCGGGAGTTCTGGGGCCAACGTCCTGACTTTC.

The chain links TRBV10-3 to TRBJ1-1; 7 bases line up with TRBD1. CDR3 length: 15 amino acids. V gave up 4 bases and J gave up 5 bases; unmatched junction bases: 10. Germline CDR1 ENHRY, CDR2 SYGVKD. The CDR3 DNA reads TGTGCCATCAGTGCCCCCGGGCAGGGGGTTACTGAAGCTTTCTTT. This encodes CAISAPGQGVTEAFF.

The rearrangement joins TRBV27 to TRBJ1-5; tentative D call: TRBD1 (6 bases). Trimming took off 2 bases at V and 6 bases at J, with 11 bases between the two ends. The CDR3 has 14 residues. The V gene's germline CDR1 is MNHEY and CDR2 SMNVEV (reference sequence). For the CDR3, the DNA is TGTGCCAGCAGTTTAAGGGGGTACACTCAGCCCCAGCATTTT. Its translation is CASSLRGYTQPQHF.

A single count supports this clone. This rearrangement joins TRBV5-6 to TRBJ2-7; maybe TRBD1 (6 bases). V shed 4 bases and J shed 2 bases, with 10 bases lying between them. This CDR3 is built from 13 residues. CDR1 SGHDT and CDR2 YYEEEE come from the germline V gene. As DNA, the CDR3 is TGTGCCAGCAGCCGACAGGAAACCTACGAGCAGTACTTC. Its translation: CASSRQETYEQYF.

V is TRBV7-3 and J is TRBJ1-5, with D possibly being TRBD1 (5 bases). CDR3 length: 15 residues. Germline V gene sequence: CDR1 SGHTA, CDR2 FQGTGA. Trimming took 4 bases from V and 2 from J, leaving 12 bases between them. CDR3 residues: CASSSRQGRNQPQHF. In nucleotides, the CDR3 is TGTGCCAGCAGCTCCCGGCAGGGCCGCAATCAGCCCCAGCATTTT.

This sequence joins TRBV6-5 and TRBJ2-7, with a tentative D call TRBD2 (6 bases). Trimming removed 6 bases from V and 3 bases from J, with 9 bases in between. The germline V gene encodes CDR1 MNHEY and CDR2 SVGAGI. This CDR3 region has 12 residues. For the CDR3, the DNA is TGTGCCAGCAGGGGAGCGGGCTACGAGCAGTACTTC. Protein product: CASRGAGYEQYF.

The DNA for the CDR3 is TGTGCCAGCAGTGGACTAGCGGGACCCAGCTCCTACAATGAGCAGTTCTTC. Residues: CASSGLAGPSSYNEQFF. The chain carries TRBV6-2 or TRBV6-3 and TRBJ2-1; TRBD2 matches 12 bases. V lost 5 bases to trimming and J lost 0 bases; unmatched junction nucleotides: 5. The CDR3 has 17 residues. Germline CDR1 reads MNHEY; CDR2 reads SVGEGT.

V is TRBV6-5 and J is TRBJ1-2; D call uncertain. In germline, CDR1 is MNHEY, CDR2 SVGAGI. Trimming removed 4 bases at V and 1 base at J, with 10 bases between. The CDR3 is 14 residues long. For the CDR3, the DNA is TGTGCCAGCAGTTGGGCGAAACATAACTATGGCTACACCTTC. It codes for CASSWAKHNYGYTF.

CDR3 bases: TGTGCCAGCAGTGAAGCGGCTAGCGGGAGTCTCGAGCAGTACTTC. As protein: CASSEAASGSLEQYF. The chain uses TRBV6-1 and TRBJ2-7, with 10 bases identical to TRBD2. From germline, CDR1 is MNHNS and CDR2 SASEGT. V was clipped by 0 bases and J by 6 bases; unmatched bases: 5. There are 15 residues in the CDR3.

This clone is a singleton in its sample. The J gene is TRBJ2-2, the V gene TRBV28; no firm D call. Germline loops: CDR1 MDHEN, CDR2 SYDVKM. The CDR3 runs 13 residues. Trimming stripped 3 bases from V and 5 bases from J, with 7 bases between. The CDR3 coding sequence is TGTGCCAGCAGTTTTTGGCAAACCGGGGAGCTGTTTTTT. Protein: CASSFWQTGELFF.

V is TRBV15 and J is TRBJ2-3; D uncertain. Trimming pared 1 base from V and 2 bases from J, leaving 4 bases between. Germline V gives CDR1 LNHNV, CDR2 YYDKDF (reference sequence). CDR3 length: 13 amino acids. The CDR3 nucleotides are TGTGCCACCAGCAGAGGAATCACAGATACGCAGTATTTT. It encodes CATSRGITDTQYF.

The genes are TRBV10-3 and TRBJ2-2; 10 positions agree with TRBD1. Per germline, CDR1 ENHRY and CDR2 SYGVKD. V shed 9 bases and J 1 base; nucleotides not matched to a gene: 5. The CDR3 has 15 amino acids. CDR3 protein: CAISGDRGNTGELFF. The CDR3 DNA reads as TGTGCCATTTCGGGGGACAGGGGGAACACCGGGGAGCTGTTTTTT.

The chain recombines TRBV21-1 with TRBJ2-2. TRBV21-1 is recorded as a pseudogene. The CDR3 loop spans 17 amino acids. Here the CDR3 reads CASSQLGRGPNTGELFF. CDR3 sequence (DNA): TGTGCCAGCAGCCAGCTAGGTCGGGGCCCGAACACCGGGGAGCTGTTTTTT.

The chain employs TRBV20-1 and TRBJ2-5, with TRBD2 matching 8 bases. Trimming at V came to 3 bases and at J to 7 bases, leaving 13 bases not matched to a gene. This CDR3 has 15 residues. Germline V gives CDR1 DFQATT, CDR2 SNEGSKA (reference sequence). The CDR3 nucleotides are TGCAGTGCTAGTAGGGGAGGGACTAGAGCAGGGACCCAGTACTTC. Residues: CSASRGGTRAGTQYF.

This rearrangement joins TRBV10-2 to TRBJ2-1; 7 bases fit TRBD2. V lost 5 bases and J lost 4; bases outside the gene matches: 17. Germline-derived CDR1 and CDR2 are WSHSY and SAAADI. CDR3 length: 18 residues. The CDR3 protein is CASSPGLGRGRRYNEQFF. The CDR3 DNA follows: TGCGCCAGCAGTCCCGGATTGGGTCGCGGGAGAAGGTACAATGAGCAGTTCTTC.

V and J are TRBV7-3 and TRBJ2-1, with TRBD2 matching 8 bases. V lost 1 base and J lost 2; bases outside the gene matches: 10. The CDR3 runs to 18 residues. CDR1 and CDR2 (germline): SGHTA, FQGTGA. The CDR3 nucleotides read TGTGCCAGCAGCTTAAAGCCTCCGGGGCGGGAGGCCTACAATGAGCAGTTCTTC. Protein: CASSLKPPGREAYNEQFF.

The chain combines TRBV5-1 with TRBJ1-5; 7 bases match TRBD1. There are 14 residues in the CDR3. CDR1 SGHRS and CDR2 YFSETQ come from the germline V gene. V gave up 4 bases and J gave up 4 bases; unmatched junction bases: 5. The CDR3, as DNA: TGCGCCAGCAGCCCGACAGGGTCAAATCAGCCCCAGCATTTT. Translating gives CASSPTGSNQPQHF.

The chain uses TRBV7-9 and TRBJ1-2; a weak D match, TRBD1 (5 bases). Trimming stripped 0 bases from V and 4 bases from J, with 12 bases between. Germline V lookup: CDR1 SEHNR, CDR2 FQNEAQ (reference sequence). The CDR3 runs 15 residues. CDR3 protein: CASSLAEGLGYGYTF. CDR3 coding DNA: TGTGCCAGCAGCTTAGCGGAGGGACTGGGCTATGGCTACACCTTC. The full variable domain, its missing parts supplied by reference TRBV7-9 and TRBJ1-2, is DTGVSQNPRHKITKRGQNVTFRCDPISEHNRLYWYRQTLGQGPEFLTYFQNEAQLEKSRLLSDRFSAERPKGSFSTLEIQRTEQGDSAMYLCASSLAEGLGYGYTFGSGTRLTVV.

This clone was observed once. V and J are TRBV7-3 and TRBJ1-1; 7 bases match TRBD1. The V gene's germline CDR1 is SGHTA and CDR2 FQGTGA. Trimming took 6 bases from V and 6 from J; bases not matched to a gene: 7. This CDR3 has 13 amino acids. The CDR3: CASSLDREAEAFF. DNA of the CDR3: TGTGCCAGCAGTTTAGACAGGGAGGCTGAAGCTTTCTTT.

The chain combines TRBV5-6 with TRBJ2-7, with 10 positions matching TRBD2. This CDR3 is 17 amino acids long. Trimming cost V 0 bases and J 5 bases; bases outside gene matches: 11. Germline V gene sequence: CDR1 SGHDT, CDR2 YYEEEE. The CDR3, as DNA: TGTGCCAGCAGCTTGGCCGCGGGACTAGCGATTATGAACGAGCAGTACTTC. It translates to CASSLAAGLAIMNEQYF.

The genes are TRBV5-1 and TRBJ2-5; either TRBD1 or TRBD2 may supply D (5 bases each). This CDR3 region has 14 residues. Germline V lookup: CDR1 SGHRS, CDR2 YFSETQ. V was clipped by 2 bases and J by 9 bases, with 17 bases between them. For the CDR3, the DNA is TGCGCCAGCAGCTTTCTTACTAGAGGGACGGCCCAGTACTTC. This translates into CASSFLTRGTAQYF.

The rearrangement joins TRBV2 to TRBJ2-2; D is undetermined. The CDR3 contains 14 residues. Germline CDR1 reads SNHLY; CDR2 reads FYNNEI. With 4 bases removed from V and 4 bases from J, the gap between germline ends came to 10 bases. CDR3 loop: CASSVPATTGELFF. The CDR3 nucleotides read TGTGCCAGCAGTGTCCCCGCGACCACCGGGGAGCTGTTTTTT. Full variable domain (remainder filled in from reference TRBV2 and TRBJ2-2): EPEVTQTPSHQVTQMGQEVILRCVPISNHLYFYWYRQILGQKVEFLVSFYNNEISEKSEIFDDQFSVERPDGSNFTLKIRSTKLEDSAMYFCASSVPATTGELFFGEGSRLTVL.